The 2 T cell receptor beta chains below were found in one sample sequenced in a study of shared clonotypes between healthy human individuals. Profiled with immunoSEQ multiplex PCR; TCRdb holds only in-frame clones, not every one. The table lists some 1.5 million clones, roughly 95% of them singletons. Material: naive CD4+ T cells sorted from blood. Documented subset: CD45RA+ positively selected. The receptor set was obtained from a man aged 30 to 39 in good health.

J is TRBJ2-1 and V is TRBV28; 12 bases are a match to TRBD1. CDR1 and CDR2 (germline): MDHEN, SYDVKM. This CDR3 comprises 15 residues. V lost 5 bases and J lost 6; bases outside the gene matches: 5. The CDR3 DNA is TGTGCCAGCAGTCTGGGACAGGGGGCCCCCAATGAGCAGTTCTTC. Residues: CASSLGQGAPNEQFF.

The J gene is TRBJ1-4, the V gene TRBV19; D perhaps matches TRBD1 (6 bases). Germline CDR1 and CDR2: LNHDA and SQIVND (reference sequence). Trimming pared 4 bases from V and 14 bases from J, leaving 23 bases between. The CDR3 runs to 15 residues. The CDR3 coding sequence is TGTGCCAGTAGTACCTCCACAGGGTTAGGAATATACCTGTTTTTT. Its protein product is CASSTSTGLGIYLFF. Full variable domain (remainder filled in from reference TRBV19 and TRBJ1-4): DGGITQSPKYLFRKEGQNVTLSCEQNLNHDAMYWYRQDPGQGLRLIYYSQIVNDFQKGDIAEGYSVSREKKESFPLTVTSAQKNPTAFYLCASSTSTGLGIYLFFGSGTQLSVL.